This is a list of T cell receptor beta chains from one sample in a study of cytomegalovirus exposure and HLA in healthy donors. The assay was immunoSEQ multiplex PCR, and TCRdb's table has in-frame clones only and misses some. This sample has about 120,000 clones, with around 70% found just once. The sequenced material came from PBMCs. Every receptor here comes from a middle-aged woman in good health and CMV-seropositive. Each CDR3 is given with its conserved first and last residue. Fields, in order: V gene, clone size, J gene, D gene, CDR3 DNA, CDR3 protein. The D gene is left open where the match is weak. Clone size is not always given. Where it is, it says once, few, many or a class for expanded clones.

v_gene: TRBV19; abundance: .; j_gene: TRBJ1-6; d_gene: .; CDR3nt: TGTGCCAGTAGTGGTCCCATGGGGAGAAATTCACCCCTCCACTTT; CDR3aa: CASSGPMGRNSPLHF
v_gene: TRBV10-3; abundance: once; j_gene: TRBJ2-5; d_gene: .; CDR3nt: TGTGCCATCAAAGGTGCTTGGGGGGGCCTGGAGACCCAGTACTTC; CDR3aa: CAIKGAWGGLETQYF
v_gene: TRBV6-5; abundance: few; j_gene: TRBJ2-7; d_gene: .; CDR3nt: TGTGCCAGCAGTTACGGAAACAGTTTCTACGAGCAGTACTTC; CDR3aa: CASSYGNSFYEQYF
v_gene: TRBV7-6; abundance: few; j_gene: TRBJ1-6; d_gene: .; CDR3nt: TGTGCCAGCAGCTTAGCGCAGAATTCACCCCTCCACTTT; CDR3aa: CASSLAQNSPLHF
v_gene: TRBV6-5; abundance: .; j_gene: TRBJ1-1; d_gene: .; CDR3nt: TGTGCCAGCAGTTACCGCCAGCCTGGGAGGAGTACTGAAGCTTTCTTT; CDR3aa: CASSYRQPGRSTEAFF
v_gene: TRBV10-3; abundance: .; j_gene: TRBJ2-1; d_gene: TRBD1; CDR3nt: TGTGCCACAGCAGAGTCAGGGGGCATCTACAATGAGCAGTTCTTC; CDR3aa: CATAESGGIYNEQFF
v_gene: TRBV7-8; abundance: once; j_gene: TRBJ1-1; d_gene: .; CDR3nt: TGTGCCAGCAGTCCCGGGACAAAAACTGAAGCTTTCTTT; CDR3aa: CASSPGTKTEAFF
v_gene: TRBV7-7; abundance: .; j_gene: TRBJ2-3; d_gene: TRBD1; CDR3nt: TGTGCCAGCAGTCCAGGGGGCATCACAGATACGCAGTATTTT; CDR3aa: CASSPGGITDTQYF
v_gene: TRBV5-1; abundance: .; j_gene: TRBJ2-7; d_gene: TRBD1; CDR3nt: TGCGCCAGCAGCTCTTTTACAGGGGTCGAGCAGTACTTC; CDR3aa: CASSSFTGVEQYF
v_gene: TRBV2; abundance: .; j_gene: TRBJ2-5; d_gene: .; CDR3nt: TGTGCCAGCAGTGAAGGATTGGCAGGAAAGTACTTC; CDR3aa: CASSEGLAGKYF
v_gene: TRBV7-2; abundance: .; j_gene: TRBJ2-1; d_gene: .; CDR3nt: TGTGCCAGCAGCAGCGGGCCCGAGCAGTTCTTC; CDR3aa: CASSSGPEQFF
v_gene: TRBV9; abundance: .; j_gene: TRBJ2-3; d_gene: TRBD1; CDR3nt: TGTGCCAGCAGCGCAGGGGGCTTTTTCACAGATACGCAGTATTTT; CDR3aa: CASSAGGFFTDTQYF
v_gene: TRBV2; abundance: .; j_gene: TRBJ2-4; d_gene: TRBD2; CDR3nt: TGTGCCAGCAGTGAAGGACTAGCCGAAAACATTCAGTACTTC; CDR3aa: CASSEGLAENIQYF